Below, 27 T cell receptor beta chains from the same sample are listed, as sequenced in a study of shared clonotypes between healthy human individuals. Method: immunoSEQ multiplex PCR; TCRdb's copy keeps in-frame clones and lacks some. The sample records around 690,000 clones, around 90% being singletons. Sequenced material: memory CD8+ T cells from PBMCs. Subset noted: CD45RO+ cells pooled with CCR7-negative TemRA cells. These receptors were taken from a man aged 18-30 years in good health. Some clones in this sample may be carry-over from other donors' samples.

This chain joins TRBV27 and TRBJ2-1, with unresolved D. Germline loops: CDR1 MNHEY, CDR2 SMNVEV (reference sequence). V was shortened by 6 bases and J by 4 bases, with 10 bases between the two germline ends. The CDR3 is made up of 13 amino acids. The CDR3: CASSLQIYNEQFF. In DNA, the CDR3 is TGTGCCAGCAGCCTCCAGATATACAATGAGCAGTTCTTC.

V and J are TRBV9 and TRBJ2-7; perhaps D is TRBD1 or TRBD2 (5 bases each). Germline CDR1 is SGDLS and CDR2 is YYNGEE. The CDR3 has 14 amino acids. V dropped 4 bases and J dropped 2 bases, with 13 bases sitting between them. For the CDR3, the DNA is TGTGCCAGCAGCTTCGGGACCAGCCCCTACGAGCAGTACTTC. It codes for CASSFGTSPYEQYF. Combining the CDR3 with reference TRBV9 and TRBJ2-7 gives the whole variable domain DSGVTQTPKHLITATGQRVTLRCSPRSGDLSVYWYQQSLDQGLQFLIQYYNGEERAKGNILERFSAQQFPDLHSELNLSSLELGDSALYFCASSFGTSPYEQYFGPGTRLTVT.

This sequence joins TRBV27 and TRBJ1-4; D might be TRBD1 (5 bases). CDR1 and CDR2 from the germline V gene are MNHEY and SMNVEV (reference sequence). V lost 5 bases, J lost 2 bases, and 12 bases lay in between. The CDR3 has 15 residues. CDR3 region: CASSPRTNTNEKLFF. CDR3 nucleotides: TGTGCCAGCAGTCCAAGGACAAACACTAATGAAAAACTGTTTTTT.

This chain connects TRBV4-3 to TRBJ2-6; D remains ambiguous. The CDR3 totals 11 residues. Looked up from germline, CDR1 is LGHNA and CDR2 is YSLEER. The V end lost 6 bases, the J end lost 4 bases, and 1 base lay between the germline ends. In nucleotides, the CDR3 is TGCGCCAGCAGGGGGGCCAACGTCCTGACTTTC. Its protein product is CASRGANVLTF.

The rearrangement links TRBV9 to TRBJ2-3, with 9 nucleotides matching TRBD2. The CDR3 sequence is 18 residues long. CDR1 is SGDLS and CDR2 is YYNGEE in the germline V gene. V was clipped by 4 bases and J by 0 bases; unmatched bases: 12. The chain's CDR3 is CASSFPSGDRSSTDTQYF. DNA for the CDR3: TGTGCCAGCAGCTTTCCTAGCGGGGATCGGTCTAGCACAGATACGCAGTATTTT.

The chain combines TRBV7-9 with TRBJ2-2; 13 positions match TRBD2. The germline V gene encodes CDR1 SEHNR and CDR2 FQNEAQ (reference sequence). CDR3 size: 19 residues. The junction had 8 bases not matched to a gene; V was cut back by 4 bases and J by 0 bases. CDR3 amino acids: CASSSSSGLAGPNTGELFF. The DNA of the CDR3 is TGTGCCAGCAGCTCGTCCTCGGGACTAGCGGGACCGAACACCGGGGAGCTGTTTTTT.

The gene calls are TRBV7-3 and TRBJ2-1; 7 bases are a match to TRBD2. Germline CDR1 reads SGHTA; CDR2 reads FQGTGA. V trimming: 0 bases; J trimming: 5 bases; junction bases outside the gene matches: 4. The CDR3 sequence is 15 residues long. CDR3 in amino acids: CASSLTRRENNEQFF. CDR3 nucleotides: TGTGCCAGCAGCTTAACTCGGCGGGAGAACAATGAGCAGTTCTTC.

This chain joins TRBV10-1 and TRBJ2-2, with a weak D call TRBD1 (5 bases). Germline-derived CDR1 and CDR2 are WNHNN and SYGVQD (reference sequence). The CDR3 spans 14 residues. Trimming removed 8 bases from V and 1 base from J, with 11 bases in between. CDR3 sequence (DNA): TGCGCCAGCCAACAGGCCTTGAACACCGGGGAGCTGTTTTTT. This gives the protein CASQQALNTGELFF.

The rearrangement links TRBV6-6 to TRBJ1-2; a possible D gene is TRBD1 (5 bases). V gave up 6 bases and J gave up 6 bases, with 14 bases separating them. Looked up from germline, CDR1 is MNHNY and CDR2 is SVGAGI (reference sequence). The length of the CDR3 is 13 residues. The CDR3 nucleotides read TGTGCCAGCAGCTCCGGGGGAGCCCATGGCTACACCTTC. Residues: CASSSGGAHGYTF.

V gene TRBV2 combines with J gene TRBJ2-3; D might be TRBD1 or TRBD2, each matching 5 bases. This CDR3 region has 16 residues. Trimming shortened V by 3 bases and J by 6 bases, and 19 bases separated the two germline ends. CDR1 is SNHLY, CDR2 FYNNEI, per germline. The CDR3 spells CASSDLQVGEDDTQYF. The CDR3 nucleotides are TGTGCCAGCAGTGATCTTCAGGTGGGGGAAGACGATACGCAGTATTTT. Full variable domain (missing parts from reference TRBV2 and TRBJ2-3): EPEVTQTPSHQVTQMGQEVILRCVPISNHLYFYWYRQILGQKVEFLVSFYNNEISEKSEIFDDQFSVERPDGSNFTLKIRSTKLEDSAMYFCASSDLQVGEDDTQYFGPGTRLTVL.

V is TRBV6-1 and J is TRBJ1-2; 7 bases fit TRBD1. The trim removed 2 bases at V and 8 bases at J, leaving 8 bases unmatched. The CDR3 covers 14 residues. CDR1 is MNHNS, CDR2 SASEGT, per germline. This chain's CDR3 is CASSERWQGGGYTF. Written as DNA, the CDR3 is TGTGCCAGCAGTGAACGGTGGCAGGGGGGAGGCTACACCTTC.

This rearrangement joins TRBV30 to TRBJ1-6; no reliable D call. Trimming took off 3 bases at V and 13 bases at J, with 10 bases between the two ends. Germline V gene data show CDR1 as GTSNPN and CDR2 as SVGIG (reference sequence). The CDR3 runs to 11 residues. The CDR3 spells CAWSPGAPLHF. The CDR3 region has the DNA TGTGCCTGGAGCCCGGGAGCCCCCCTCCACTTT.

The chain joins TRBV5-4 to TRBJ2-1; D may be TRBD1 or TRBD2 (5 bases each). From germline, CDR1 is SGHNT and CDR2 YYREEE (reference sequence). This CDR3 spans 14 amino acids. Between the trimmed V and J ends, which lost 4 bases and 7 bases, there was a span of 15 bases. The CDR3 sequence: CASSPGVGENEQFF. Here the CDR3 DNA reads TGTGCCAGCAGCCCAGGAGTAGGGGAGAATGAGCAGTTCTTC.

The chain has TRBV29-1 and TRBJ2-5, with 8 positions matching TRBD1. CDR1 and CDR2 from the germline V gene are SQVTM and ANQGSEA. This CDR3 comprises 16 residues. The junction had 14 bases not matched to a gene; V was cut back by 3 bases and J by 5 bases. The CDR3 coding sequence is TGCAGCGTTGAGAGTCTACTCCGGGACAGGTCTGAGACCCAGTACTTC. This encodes CSVESLLRDRSETQYF.

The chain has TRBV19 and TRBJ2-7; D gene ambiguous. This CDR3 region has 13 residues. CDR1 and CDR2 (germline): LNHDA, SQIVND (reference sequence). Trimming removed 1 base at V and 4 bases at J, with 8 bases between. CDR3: CASSIGKGYEQYF. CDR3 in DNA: TGTGCCAGTAGTATAGGGAAAGGTTACGAGCAGTACTTC. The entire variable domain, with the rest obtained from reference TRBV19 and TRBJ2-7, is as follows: DGGITQSPKYLFRKEGQNVTLSCEQNLNHDAMYWYRQDPGQGLRLIYYSQIVNDFQKGDIAEGYSVSREKKESFPLTVTSAQKNPTAFYLCASSIGKGYEQYFGPGTRLTVT.

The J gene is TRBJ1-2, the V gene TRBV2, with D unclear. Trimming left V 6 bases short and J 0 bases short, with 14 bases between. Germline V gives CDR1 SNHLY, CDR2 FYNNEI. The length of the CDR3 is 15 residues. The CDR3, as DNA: TGTGCCAGCAGGCCAAGTATCGACGCTAACTATGGCTACACCTTC. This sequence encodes CASRPSIDANYGYTF.

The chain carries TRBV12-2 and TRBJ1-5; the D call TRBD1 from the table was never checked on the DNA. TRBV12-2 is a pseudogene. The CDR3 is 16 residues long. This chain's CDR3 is CASRPPWRGLCQPQHF. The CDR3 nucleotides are TGTGCAAGTCGCCCACCGTGGAGGGGGCTTTGTCAGCCCCAGCATTTT.

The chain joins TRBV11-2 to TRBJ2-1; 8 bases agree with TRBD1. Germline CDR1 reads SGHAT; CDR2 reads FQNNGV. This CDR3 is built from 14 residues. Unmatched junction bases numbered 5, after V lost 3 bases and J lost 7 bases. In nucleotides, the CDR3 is TGTGCCAGCAGCTTGGACAGGGAGAGGAATGAGCAGTTCTTC. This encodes CASSLDRERNEQFF.

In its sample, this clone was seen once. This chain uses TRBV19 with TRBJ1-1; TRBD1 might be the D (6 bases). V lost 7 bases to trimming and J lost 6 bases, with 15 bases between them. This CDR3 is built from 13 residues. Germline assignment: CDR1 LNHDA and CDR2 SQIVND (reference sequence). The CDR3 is CASTWEGGSEAFF. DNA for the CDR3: TGTGCCAGTACCTGGGAAGGGGGTTCTGAAGCTTTCTTT. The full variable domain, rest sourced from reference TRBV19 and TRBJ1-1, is DGGITQSPKYLFRKEGQNVTLSCEQNLNHDAMYWYRQDPGQGLRLIYYSQIVNDFQKGDIAEGYSVSREKKESFPLTVTSAQKNPTAFYLCASTWEGGSEAFFGQGTRLTVV.

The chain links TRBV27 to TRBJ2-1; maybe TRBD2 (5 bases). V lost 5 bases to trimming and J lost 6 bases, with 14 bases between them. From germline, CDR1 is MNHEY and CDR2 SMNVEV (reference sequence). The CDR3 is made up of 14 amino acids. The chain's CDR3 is CASSILDPLNEQFF. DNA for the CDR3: TGTGCCAGCAGTATACTAGACCCCCTCAATGAGCAGTTCTTC.

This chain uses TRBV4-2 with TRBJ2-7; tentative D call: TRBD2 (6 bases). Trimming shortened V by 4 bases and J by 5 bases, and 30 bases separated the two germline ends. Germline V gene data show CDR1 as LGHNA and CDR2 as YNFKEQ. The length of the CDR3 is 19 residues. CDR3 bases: TGTGCCAGCAGCCTAGGAAATCACGAGATCTCCACTAGCCCGCACGAGCAGTACTTC. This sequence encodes CASSLGNHEISTSPHEQYF.

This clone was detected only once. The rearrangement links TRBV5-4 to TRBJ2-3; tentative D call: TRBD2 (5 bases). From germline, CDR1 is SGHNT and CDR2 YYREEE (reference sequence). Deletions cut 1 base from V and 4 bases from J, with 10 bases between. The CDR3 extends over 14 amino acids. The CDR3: CASSLLRESDTQYF. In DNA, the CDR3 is TGTGCCAGCAGCTTGTTGAGGGAGTCAGATACGCAGTATTTT.

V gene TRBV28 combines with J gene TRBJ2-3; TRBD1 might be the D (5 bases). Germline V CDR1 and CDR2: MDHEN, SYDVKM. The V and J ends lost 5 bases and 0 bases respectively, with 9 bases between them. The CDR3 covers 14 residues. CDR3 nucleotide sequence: TGTGCCAGCAGTAAGACAGCAAGCACAGATACGCAGTATTTT. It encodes CASSKTASTDTQYF.

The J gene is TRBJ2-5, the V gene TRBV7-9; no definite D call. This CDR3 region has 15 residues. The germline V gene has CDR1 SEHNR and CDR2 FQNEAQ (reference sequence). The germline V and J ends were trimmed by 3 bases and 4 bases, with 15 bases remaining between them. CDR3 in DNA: TGTGCCAGCAGCTTCTGGGTCAACCGAGTAGAGACCCAGTACTTC. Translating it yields CASSFWVNRVETQYF.

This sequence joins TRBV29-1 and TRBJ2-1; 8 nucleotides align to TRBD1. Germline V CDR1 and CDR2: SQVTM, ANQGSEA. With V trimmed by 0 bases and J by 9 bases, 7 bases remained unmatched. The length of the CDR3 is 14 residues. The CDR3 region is CSVEDRGQVGEQFF. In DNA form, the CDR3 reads TGCAGCGTTGAAGACAGGGGGCAAGTCGGTGAGCAGTTCTTC.

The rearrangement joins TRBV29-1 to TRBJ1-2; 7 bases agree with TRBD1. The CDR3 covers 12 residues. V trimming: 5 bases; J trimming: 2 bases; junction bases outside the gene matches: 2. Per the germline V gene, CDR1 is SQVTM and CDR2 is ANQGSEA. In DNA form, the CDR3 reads TGCAGCGTTCTACAGGGGAACTATGGCTACACCTTC. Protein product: CSVLQGNYGYTF.

DNA of the CDR3: TGTGCCAGCAGCTCCGACAATCCCAGCGGGGGAACCTACGAGCAGTACTTC. Translation gives CASSSDNPSGGTYEQYF. This chain joins TRBV5-4 and TRBJ2-7; 8 nucleotides line up with TRBD2. Germline V gene lookup returns CDR1 SGHNT and CDR2 YYREEE (reference sequence). The CDR3 runs 17 residues. V lost 3 bases, J lost 2 bases, and 13 bases stayed unmatched.